The sequence of this T cell receptor (beta chain) was determined in a study of a mutant IDH1 vaccine in newly diagnosed glioma (dated by TCRdb to the early 2020s). With respect to the entire study: Patients received eight vaccinations in weeks 1, 3, 5, 7, 11, 15, 19 and 23, corresponding to visits V03 through V10. Vaccination started 4-6 weeks after radiotherapy alone, or was given together with temozolomide cycles in the groups whose treatment included chemotherapy. Of the 32 patients who were treated, about 62% were male and approximately 40% were female, and the mean age was about 40 years. Before enrollment, patients had received standard therapy of radiotherapy alone, temozolomide alone, or radiochemotherapy with temozolomide; most received the combination. Peripheral blood was collected at six visits: V03 (baseline), V05, V07, V10, V12 and V13. For exploratory analyses, longitudinal TCRB deep sequencing was carried out in about 26 treated patients wherever samples were available.

To note about this clone: The antigen it binds to is not known. Base qualities are missing; no much larger clone stands one base away.

The sample's time point label, in plain terms: week 23, last vaccination. Every vaccine dose consisted of 300 ug of a 20-mer mutant IDH1 peptide in Montanide, administered subcutaneously together with topical imiquimod. The donors had newly diagnosed IDH1-mutant astrocytomas of WHO grade 3 or 4 that showed loss of nuclear ATRX. The samples were drawn from NOA16, a multicentre, single-arm, open-label phase I trial in Germany that tested a mutant IDH1 peptide vaccine in humans for the first time. Genomic DNA for TCRB sequencing was extracted from EDTA blood using the DNeasy Blood and Tissue Kit. Here is what the overall study found, with its caveats: Pseudoprogression seemed to be unrelated to changes in the top peripheral T cell clonotypes found by TCRB sequencing. The authors stated that sample limitations prevented analyses of patient blood samples from being reproduced. Across multiple MHC alleles, vaccine-induced immune responses were seen in roughly 93% of patients. PBMC samples for TCRB deep sequencing were selected based on availability.

The protocol used for the library was the immunoSEQ multiplex PCR assay. Rearranged TCR beta chain sequences were amplified using the hsTCRB Kit according to the manufacturer's protocol. Sequencing of TCRB libraries was carried out on an Illumina MiSeq. In the paper's pipeline: The proprietary platform of the kit vendor was used for demultiplexing, trimming and gene mapping. TCRdb took this table from immuneACCESS and kept in-frame rearrangements with V and J called. Such tables lack part of the clones; where checked against another copy, unresolved V genes explain under half of the gap, and the rest is unexplained. The D gene and trimming were derived from the DNA, and the V and J assignments and clone size from that table. The sample data list around 60,000 clones, and roughly 85% of these were observed just once. The ten largest account for roughly 4% of the sample. Reading from cysteine to phenylalanine, the CDR3 counts 12 amino acids. This entry keeps only the CDR3 DNA: 36 bases, framed from base 1. V is shortened by 4 bases, J by 5 bases, and the region joining them spans 9 bases. Looking up the germline V gene (reference sequence) yields CDR1 SGHKS and CDR2 YYEKEE.

The chain is encoded by TRBV5-5 joined to TRBJ2-5, with an unclear D gene assignment. The sequencing used PBMCs, collected from a glioma patient whose treatment included an IDH1 peptide vaccine. This TCR derives from a man younger than 40 with glioma. The DNA sequence is as follows: TGTGCCAGCAGCCTAACACGGGAGACCCAGTACTTC. It specifies CASSLTRETQYF.